This TCR beta chain was captured by sequencing in a study of CD8 T cells in ankylosing spondylitis. In making TCR beta libraries, quantitative 5'-RACE with molecular barcodes was used. TCRdb analysed the 5' RACE reads with MiXCR anew, one entry per CDR3 protein. The sample includes about 260,000 distinct CDR3 sequences, over 15% seen only once; the top ten take under 8.5%. Study-level points and caveats: About 8 highly homologous variants formed a TCR beta motif that appeared characteristic of ankylosing spondylitis blood. Reportedly, matched ankylosing spondylitis synovial fluid was significantly enriched for disease-linked clones. In the blood and synovial fluid of reactive arthritis, some motif variants had been previously reported.

As for this clonotype: Antigen unknown.

Per germline, CDR1 DFQATT and CDR2 SNEGSKA (reference sequence). This CDR3 region has 15 residues. V was clipped by 3 bases and J by 2 bases, with 15 bases between them. The source of this sequence is a male donor with ankylosing spondylitis or in good health (not recorded which). Sequenced material: blood, either unsorted or a sorted T cell fraction (not recorded which). The chain combines TRBV20-1 with TRBJ2-3, with D unclear. The CDR3 DNA sequence: TGCAGTGCTAGCCCGCCCCTATCCGCCACAGATACGCAGTATTTT. Translating it yields CSASPPLSATDTQYF.